One sample yielded the 5 T cell receptor beta chains listed below, sequenced in a study of T cells in Graves' hyperthyroidism and ophthalmopathy. Amplified regions were TCR beta CDR3 sequences from RNA transcripts. RT-PCR in the first round (using the HTBI primer set) targeted the TCR CDR3. TCRdb re-derived calls from the multiplex PCR reads in MiXCR, one entry per CDR3 protein. The sample holds around 350,000 distinct CDR3 sequences; around 14% are singletons and the top ten take 9.2%. Material: blood. Receptors were obtained from a young woman with Graves' hyperthyroidism.

This clonotype was counted ten times or more. The chain uses TRBV2 and TRBJ2-1; 9 nucleotides line up with TRBD1. Trimming took 11 bases from V and 3 from J; bases not matched to a gene: 8. CDR3 size: 14 residues. Germline values: CDR1 SNHLY, CDR2 FYNNEI. CDR3 sequence (DNA): TGTGCCGGCACCGGGACAGGGCTCTACAATGAGCAGTTCTTC. Its translation is CAGTGTGLYNEQFF.

A word on this clonotype: This sequence may be a read error, since a much larger clone differs from it by one base. This CDR3 fails to terminate in the conserved phenylalanine or tryptophan, so it likely reflects a read error. The rearrangement uses TRBV20-1 and TRBJ2-6, with 7 positions matching TRBD1. The CDR3 consists of 16 residues. Looked up from germline, CDR1 is DFQATT and CDR2 is SNEGSKA (reference sequence). V was clipped by 0 bases and J by 1 base; unmatched bases: 3. The CDR3 sequence: CSARDSGGSGANVLTL. In DNA form, the CDR3 reads TGCAGTGCTAGAGATTCAGGGGGATCTGGGGCCAACGTCCTGACTCTC.

This clonotype was recorded many times. This rearrangement joins TRBV6-1 to TRBJ1-1, with D maybe TRBD1 (5 bases). Germline lookup yields CDR1 MNHNS and CDR2 SASEGT. V shed 5 bases and J shed 0 bases, with 7 bases lying between them. This CDR3 spans 13 amino acids. CDR3 sequence: CASSSGVNTEAFF. The CDR3 bases are TGTGCCAGCAGTTCGGGGGTGAACACTGAAGCTTTCTTT.

This clonotype was picked up many times. V gene TRBV5-1 combines with J gene TRBJ2-7, with a weak D call TRBD2 (6 bases). V shed 2 bases and J shed 0 bases, with 18 bases lying between them. The CDR3 has 17 amino acids. CDR1 is SGHRS and CDR2 is YFSETQ in the germline V gene. In DNA, the CDR3 is TGCGCCAGCAGCTTACGCGGGACTTCCCTGCCCTCCTACGAGCAGTACTTC. As protein: CASSLRGTSLPSYEQYF. The full variable domain, with the rest looked up from reference TRBV5-1 and TRBJ2-7, is KAGVTQTPRYLIKTRGQQVTLSCSPISGHRSVSWYQQTPGQGLQFLFEYFSETQRNKGNFPGRFSGRQFSNSRSEMNVSTLELGDSALYLCASSLRGTSLPSYEQYFGPGTRLTVT.

The rearrangement joins TRBV5-6 to TRBJ2-1; D is possibly TRBD2 (6 bases). This CDR3 is built from 15 residues. Germline V gives CDR1 SGHDT, CDR2 YYEEEE. V was clipped by 4 bases and J by 3 bases, with 14 bases between them. CDR3: CASSPGLTYYNEQFF. The DNA of the CDR3 is TGTGCCAGCAGCCCGGGACTCACATACTACAATGAGCAGTTCTTC.